This T cell receptor beta chain emerged from a study of T cell responses to AZD1222 COVID-19 vaccine. Method: immunoSEQ multiplex PCR; TCRdb's copy keeps in-frame clones and lacks some. This sample carries some 150,000 clones, about 92% of them seen once, and the ten largest clones take about 8.6%. Germline CDR1 reads SNHLY; CDR2 reads FYNNEI. CDR3 size: 14 residues. The V gene lost 2 bases and the J gene lost 4 bases, with 8 bases spanning the gap. Worth noting for this clone: Its antigen is not identified.

Study-wide findings and caveats: CD4 TCRs linked to vaccination spanned spike, dominating at 160-218 and 743-854. Just five to seven people given AZD1222 tested seropositive at baseline.

The gene calls are TRBV2 and TRBJ2-2, with no clear D. The sequence was collected from an adult in good health. Sequencing was performed on peripheral blood, taken on day 0 of AZD1222 vaccination. The CDR3 reads CASSELEGTGELFF. The CDR3 nucleotides read TGTGCCAGCAGTGAACTCGAAGGCACCGGGGAGCTGTTTTTT.